This entry concerns a single T cell receptor beta chain. All the donors were Caucasian adults who lived in Nashville, Tennessee. Without sorting, samples used about 90 million PBMCs for genomic DNA. Unsorted PBMC DNA sequencing spanned ten immunoSEQ deep assay plates. Sequenced by immunoSEQ multiplex PCR; TCRdb stores in-frame clones only, minus some. The profile shows hundreds of thousands of clones, roughly 80% of them singletons. This entry comes from a study of shared clonotypes between healthy human individuals. Overall study context: Donors were two women and three men aged 18 to 49.

Between the trimmed V and J ends, which lost 4 bases and 6 bases, there was a span of 18 bases. Germline CDR1 reads MDHEN; CDR2 reads SYDVKM. This CDR3 has 16 amino acids. The sequence was collected from a middle-aged woman in good health. Some clones in this sample may be carry-over from other donors' samples. The chain is built from TRBV28 and TRBJ1-4, with TRBD1 as a possible D gene (6 bases). The sequencing input was PBMCs. The CDR3 bases are TGTGCCAGCAGTTCACCAGGGGCCAGGGGCTATGAAAAACTGTTTTTT. It specifies CASSSPGARGYEKLFF.